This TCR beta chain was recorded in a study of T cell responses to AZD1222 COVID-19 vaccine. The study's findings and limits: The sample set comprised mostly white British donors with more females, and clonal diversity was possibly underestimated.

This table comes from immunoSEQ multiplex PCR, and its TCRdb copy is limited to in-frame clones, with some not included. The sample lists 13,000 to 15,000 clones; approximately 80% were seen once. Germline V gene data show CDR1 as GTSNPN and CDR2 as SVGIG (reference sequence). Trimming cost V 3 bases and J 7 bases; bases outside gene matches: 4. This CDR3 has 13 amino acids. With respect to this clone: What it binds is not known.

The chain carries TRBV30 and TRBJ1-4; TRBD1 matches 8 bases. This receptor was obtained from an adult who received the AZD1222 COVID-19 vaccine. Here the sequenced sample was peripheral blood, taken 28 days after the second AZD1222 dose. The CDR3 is CAWRDRVSEKLFF. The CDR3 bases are TGTGCCTGGAGGGACAGGGTTAGTGAAAAACTGTTTTTT.